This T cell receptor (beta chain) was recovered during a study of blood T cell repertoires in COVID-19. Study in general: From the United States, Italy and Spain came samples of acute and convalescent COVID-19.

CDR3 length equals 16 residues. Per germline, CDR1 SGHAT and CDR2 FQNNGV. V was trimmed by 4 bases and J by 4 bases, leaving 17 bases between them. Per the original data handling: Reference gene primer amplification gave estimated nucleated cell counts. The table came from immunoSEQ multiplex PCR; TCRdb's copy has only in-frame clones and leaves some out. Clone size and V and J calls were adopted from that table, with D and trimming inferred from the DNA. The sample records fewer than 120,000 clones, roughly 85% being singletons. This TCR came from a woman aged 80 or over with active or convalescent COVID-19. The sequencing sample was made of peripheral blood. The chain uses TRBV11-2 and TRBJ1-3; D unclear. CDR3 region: CASSSSSYPVGNTIYF. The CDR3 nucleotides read TGTGCCAGCAGCTCGAGTTCCTATCCGGTCGGAAACACCATATATTTT.